A selection of T cell receptor beta chains follows, all from one sample in a study of T cells in Graves' hyperthyroidism and ophthalmopathy. TCRdb independently ran MiXCR on the multiplex PCR reads; one entry per CDR3 protein. The data hold around 690,000 distinct CDR3 sequences, with around 15% observed a single time. Sequencing input: blood. The receptors derive from a man aged 50-60 years with Graves' hyperthyroidism. Each CDR3 is given with its conserved first and last residue. Each record gives: V gene, clone size, D gene, J gene, CDR3 protein, CDR3 DNA. A D gene is named only where the DNA matches it firmly. Size values are once, few and many counts, or a class for expanded clones, and some rows have none.

>TRBV6-1|few|NA|TRBJ2-1
CASSPLTGFVEQFF
TGTGCCAGCAGCCCTCTCACAGGGTTTGTTGAGCAGTTCTTC
>TRBV29-1|NA|TRBD2|TRBJ2-1
CSVGRGGLFNEQFF
TGCAGCGTGGGGAGGGGAGGCCTCTTCAATGAGCAGTTCTTC
>TRBV3-1|many|NA|TRBJ2-1
CASSQDVRQEQFF
TGTGCCAGCAGCCAAGACGTAAGACAAGAGCAGTTCTTC
>TRBV7-9|few|NA|TRBJ2-3
CASSPGIGPDTQYF
TGTGCCAGCAGCCCAGGGATAGGGCCAGATACGCAGTATTTT
>TRBV20-1|many|NA|TRBJ2-7
CSASARTQGYEQYF
TGCAGTGCCTCTGCGAGGACTCAAGGGTACGAGCAGTACTTC
>TRBV13|NA|TRBD2|TRBJ2-2
CASSLAFVEASGSVTGELFF
TGTGCCAGCAGCTTAGCGTTCGTGGAGGCTAGCGGGAGCGTCACCGGGGAGCTGTTTTTT
>TRBV30|few|NA|TRBJ2-5
CAWSVAGDRKTQYF
TGTGCCTGGAGTGTAGCTGGGGATAGGAAGACCCAGTACTTC
>TRBV6-5|many|TRBD2|TRBJ2-7
CASSYLAVSSYEQYF
TGTGCCAGCAGTTACCTAGCGGTCAGCTCCTACGAGCAGTACTTC
>TRBV2|many|TRBD2|TRBJ2-3
CASSWTSGRTDTQYF
TGTGCCAGCAGTTGGACTAGCGGGCGCACAGATACGCAGTATTTT
>TRBV6-1|many|TRBD2|TRBJ2-7
CASRRLPSGNYEQYF
TGTGCCAGCAGGCGACTGCCTAGCGGGAACTACGAGCAGTACTTC
>TRBV9|many|NA|TRBJ2-5
CASSVAGLQETQYF
TGTGCCAGCAGCGTAGCCGGGCTCCAAGAGACCCAGTACTTC
>TRBV19|many|NA|TRBJ2-2
CASRKENTGELFF
TGTGCCAGTAGAAAGGAGAACACCGGGGAGCTGTTTTTT
>TRBV30|many|TRBD2|TRBJ2-1
CAWSVGMAGGRQFF
TGTGCCTGGAGTGTCGGTATGGCGGGAGGGCGGCAGTTCTTC
>TRBV18|few|NA|TRBJ2-1
CASSPPRGGSYNEQFF
TGTGCCAGTTCCCCCCCTAGGGGCGGCTCCTACAATGAGCAGTTCTTC
>TRBV20-1|few|NA|TRBJ2-6
CSARVVGGSLSGANVLTF
TGCAGTGCTAGAGTTGTGGGGGGATCCCTCTCTGGGGCCAACGTCCTGACTTTC
>TRBV5-8|few|NA|TRBJ1-1
CASSFSRMNTEAFF
TGTGCCAGCAGCTTCTCTAGGATGAACACTGAAGCTTTCTTT
>TRBV5-1|many|TRBD2|TRBJ2-1
CASSWTSGVSSYNEQFF
TGCGCCAGCAGCTGGACTAGCGGGGTGAGCTCCTACAATGAGCAGTTCTTC
>TRBV6-5|many|NA|TRBJ2-1
CASSYGASSYNEQFF
TGTGCCAGCAGTTACGGGGCGAGCTCCTACAATGAGCAGTTCTTC
>TRBV28|NA|TRBD2|TRBJ2-7
CASSFHLPGTIRYEQYF
TGTGCCAGCAGTTTTCACTTACCCGGGACTATTCGCTACGAGCAGTACTTC
>TRBV16|many|TRBD2|TRBJ2-1
CASSQPWTSGSSSYNEQFF
TGTGCCAGCAGCCAACCTTGGACTAGCGGGAGTAGCTCCTACAATGAGCAGTTCTTC
>TRBV24-1|NA|NA|TRBJ2-7
CATSDSGQSVHEQCF
TGTGCCACCAGTGATTCGGGGCAGTCCGTTCACGAGCAGTGCTTC
>TRBV29-1|few|TRBD2|TRBJ2-3
CSVELRDYTTDTQYF
TGCAGCGTTGAATTAAGGGACTATACCACAGATACGCAGTATTTT
>TRBV7-8|few|TRBD2|TRBJ2-6
CASSLGGGGPSGANVLTF
TGTGCCAGCAGCTTAGGTGGGGGAGGGCCGTCTGGGGCCAACGTCCTGACTTTC
>TRBV20-1|few|NA|TRBJ1-5
CSASRGRSNQPQHF
TGCAGTGCTAGCAGGGGTCGGAGCAATCAGCCCCAGCATTTT
>TRBV27|NA|NA|TRBJ2-7
CASSLLEGYEQYF
TGTGCCAGCAGTTTGCTAGAGGGGTACGAGCAGTACTTC
>TRBV6-2/TRBV6-3|once|NA|TRBJ2-2
CASSYVATPNTGELFF
TGTGCCAGCAGTTATGTAGCGACCCCGAACACCGGGGAGCTGTTTTTT
>TRBV30|many|TRBD1|TRBJ1-1
CAWSRNRGITEAFF
TGTGCCTGGAGTCGAAACAGGGGAATCACTGAAGCTTTCTTT
>TRBV19|NA|NA|TRBJ1-5
CASREGLYSNQPQHF
TGTGCCAGTAGGGAAGGACTGTATAGCAATCAGCCCCAGCATTTT
>TRBV9|NA|NA|TRBJ2-7
CASSGDGEQYF
TGTGCCAGCAGCGGGGATGGGGAGCAGTACTTC
>TRBV12-3/TRBV12-4|many|TRBD1|TRBJ1-4
CASTTGGRNEKLFF
TGTGCCAGCACCACAGGGGGGCGAAATGAAAAACTGTTTTTT
>TRBV28|many|NA|TRBJ1-2
CASSFTDNYGYTF
TGTGCCAGCAGTTTTACAGATAACTATGGCTACACCTTC
>TRBV2|many|TRBD2|TRBJ2-3
CASSEALPSGPLTDTQYF
TGTGCCAGCAGTGAAGCCCTTCCTAGCGGACCCCTCACAGATACGCAGTATTTT
>TRBV19|few|NA|TRBJ1-1
CASSMLQGWDAFF
TGTGCCAGTAGTATGTTACAGGGTTGGGATGCTTTCTTT
>TRBV12-3/TRBV12-4|many|TRBD1|TRBJ2-7
CASSLTGTAPPYEQYF
TGTGCCAGCAGTTTGACCGGGACAGCCCCGCCTTACGAGCAGTACTTC
>TRBV7-9|NA|TRBD1|TRBJ1-2
CASSIQGGTNGYTF
TGTGCCAGCAGCATACAGGGGGGGACTAATGGCTACACCTTC
>TRBV9|NA|NA|TRBJ2-3
CASSPEFGVSTYTQYF
TGTGCCAGCAGCCCAGAATTTGGGGTTAGCACATATACGCAGTATTTT
>TRBV5-1|once|NA|TRBJ2-1
CASKLVVADNEQFF
TGCGCCAGCAAACTAGTTGTCGCTGACAATGAGCAGTTCTTC
>TRBV13|few|NA|TRBJ2-2
CASSFLSSGLTGELFF
TGTGCCAGCAGCTTTCTATCCAGCGGGCTTACCGGGGAGCTGTTTTTT
>TRBV2|few|TRBD2|TRBJ2-1
CASSYSGQPYNEQFF
TGTGCCAGCAGTTATAGCGGGCAACCCTACAATGAGCAGTTCTTC
>TRBV6-1|many|NA|TRBJ2-5
CASSANRAQETQYF
TGTGCCAGCAGTGCGAACAGGGCGCAAGAGACCCAGTACTTC
>TRBV7-3|NA|NA|TRBJ2-5
CASSSPGSAAQETQYF
TGTGCCAGCAGCTCCCCGGGTAGCGCCGCGCAGGAGACCCAGTACTTC
>TRBV5-1|NA|NA|TRBJ1-2
CASSLDSYSAGYTF
TGCGCCAGCAGCTTGGACAGCTATTCGGCTGGCTACACCTTC
>TRBV29-1|NA|TRBD1|TRBJ2-1
CSATGRPPSSYNEQFF
TGCAGCGCGACAGGGCGTCCCCCGAGCTCCTACAATGAGCAGTTCTTC
>TRBV20-1|many|NA|TRBJ2-7
CSARPGTVAYEQYF
TGCAGTGCTAGACCCGGGACGGTAGCCTACGAGCAGTACTTC
>TRBV11-3|many|TRBD2|TRBJ2-5
CASSLRTSGTETQYF
TGTGCCAGCAGCTTACGGACTAGCGGGACAGAGACCCAGTACTTC
>TRBV12-3/TRBV12-4|many|NA|TRBJ1-1
CASSFTWNSEAFF
TGTGCCAGCAGTTTCACTTGGAATTCTGAAGCTTTCTTT
>TRBV27|many|NA|TRBJ1-4
CASSLVGQMGEKLFF
TGTGCCAGCAGTTTGGTCGGACAAATGGGTGAAAAACTGTTTTTT
>TRBV28|many|NA|TRBJ2-5
CASSVRQRGETQYF
TGTGCCAGCAGTGTAAGGCAGAGGGGAGAGACCCAGTACTTC
>TRBV9|NA|TRBD2|TRBJ2-2
CASSVGTSGAHTGELFF
TGTGCCAGCAGCGTAGGGACTAGCGGGGCACACACCGGGGAGCTGTTTTTT
>TRBV6-2/TRBV6-3|NA|NA|TRBJ1-4
CASSFYTATNEKLFF
TGTGCCAGCAGTTTCTACACCGCAACTAATGAAAAACTGTTTTTT
>TRBV30|many|TRBD2|TRBJ2-5
CAWTILAGAETQYF
TGTGCCTGGACGATACTAGCGGGAGCAGAGACCCAGTACTTC
>TRBV10-3|many|NA|TRBJ2-1
CAIRPRTLGDEQFF
TGTGCCATCCGTCCCAGGACGCTGGGGGATGAGCAGTTCTTC
>TRBV15|NA|TRBD2|TRBJ2-3
CATSRVTSGSGDTQYF
TGTGCCACCAGCAGAGTGACTAGCGGGAGTGGAGATACGCAGTATTTT
>TRBV30|many|NA|TRBJ2-2
CAWRPYGELFF
TGTGCCTGGAGGCCCTACGGGGAGCTGTTTTTT